The 21 T cell receptor beta chains given below trace back to one sample, sequenced in a study of cytomegalovirus exposure and HLA in healthy donors. The primer mix had 60 Vbeta and 13 Jbeta primers. Libraries were prepared by immunoSEQ multiplex PCR; TCRdb keeps only in-frame clonotypes and omits some of them. The sample records about 67,000 clones, approximately 81% being singletons. The sample taken for sequencing was PBMCs. These receptors originate from a woman in her thirties in good health and CMV-seronegative.

V gene TRBV12-5 combines with J gene TRBJ2-2, with TRBD2 matching over 12 bases. The CDR3 extends over 16 amino acids. The trim removed 1 base at V and 7 bases at J, leaving 4 bases unmatched. From germline, CDR1 is LGHNT and CDR2 FRNRAP. CDR3 sequence (DNA): TGTGCTAGTGGTTTGGGGGGACTAGCGGGCAGCGGGGAGCTGTTTTTT. Amino acids: CASGLGGLAGSGELFF.

The chain links TRBV11-3 to TRBJ2-1; 16 bases agree with TRBD2. With 1 base clipped from V and 6 bases from J, the junction kept 3 bases outside the gene matches. The CDR3 is made up of 17 amino acids. CDR1 and CDR2 from the germline V gene are SGHNT and YENEEA. In nucleotides, the CDR3 is TGTGCCAGCAGCTTAGGGGGACTAGCGGGGGGGATCAATGAGCAGTTCTTC. Residues: CASSLGGLAGGINEQFF.

This sequence joins TRBV7-2 and TRBJ1-2; perhaps TRBD1 as D (5 bases). There are 14 residues in the CDR3. The germline gives CDR1 SGHTA, CDR2 FQGNSA. Trimming cost V 5 bases and J 2 bases, with 12 bases left between them. CDR3 sequence: CASSPAGQNYGYTF. The CDR3 nucleotides are TGTGCCAGCAGCCCCGCCGGACAAAACTATGGCTACACCTTC. Looking up the rest from reference TRBV7-2 and TRBJ1-2 gives the full variable domain: GAGVSQSPSNKVTEKGKDVELRCDPISGHTALYWYRQSLGQGLEFLIYFQGNSAPDKSGLPSDRFSAERTGGSVSTLTIQRTQQEDSAVYLCASSPAGQNYGYTFGSGTRLTVV.

Of note for this clone: Germline and junction disagree at one end, which may indicate a read error. CDR3 region: CSFETWDIGAEQFF. As DNA, the CDR3 is TGCAGCTTTGAAACTTGGGACATCGGAGCTGAGCAGTTCTTC. The chain uses TRBV29-1 and TRBJ2-1; possibly TRBD1 for D (6 bases). The CDR3 totals 14 residues. Germline values: CDR1 SQVTM, CDR2 ANQGSEA.

The chain recombines TRBV5-6 with TRBJ1-5; D is possibly TRBD1 (6 bases). Germline V gene sequence: CDR1 SGHDT, CDR2 YYEEEE. This CDR3 comprises 15 residues. V lost 1 base and J 7 bases, leaving 15 bases between the germline ends. This CDR3 reads CASSLSRGYKQPQHF. In DNA form, the CDR3 reads TGTGCCAGCAGCTTGAGCAGGGGCTATAAACAGCCCCAGCATTTT.

As for this clone: A junction boundary mismatches the germline segment, possibly from a read error. The V and J genes are TRBV7-9 and TRBJ2-7, with 10 bases matching TRBD1. Germline CDR1 is SEHNR and CDR2 is FQNEAQ (reference sequence). This CDR3 contains 15 residues. This CDR3 is CSSSSNDRGLYEQYF. As DNA, the CDR3 is TGTTCCAGCAGCTCTAACGACAGGGGGCTGTACGAGCAGTACTTC. Full variable domain (missing parts from reference TRBV7-9 and TRBJ2-7): DTGVSQNPRHKITKRGQNVTFRCDPISEHNRLYWYRQTLGQGPEFLTYFQNEAQLEKSRLLSDRFSAERPKGSFSTLEIQRTEQGDSAMYLCSSSSNDRGLYEQYFGPGTRLTVT.

The chain uses TRBV5-8 and TRBJ1-5; D may be TRBD1 (6 bases). The CDR3 has 15 residues. Trimming left V 2 bases short and J 2 bases short, with 11 bases between. Germline V CDR1 and CDR2: SGHTS, YDEGEE. In DNA form, the CDR3 reads TGTGCCAGCAGCTTTACAGGGTTCGGCAATCAGCCCCAGCATTTT. It is translated as CASSFTGFGNQPQHF. The full variable domain, its missing parts supplied by reference TRBV5-8 and TRBJ1-5, is EAGVTQSPTHLIKTRGQQATLRCSPISGHTSVYWYQQALGLGLQFLLWYDEGEERNRGNFPPRFSGRQFPNYSSELNVNALELEDSALYLCASSFTGFGNQPQHFGDGTRLSIL.

V gene TRBV6-5 combines with J gene TRBJ1-2, with D possibly being TRBD1 (5 bases). V gave up 7 bases and J gave up 2 bases, with 11 bases separating them. The length of the CDR3 is 13 residues. Germline values: CDR1 MNHEY, CDR2 SVGAGI. This chain's CDR3 is CASTRTLNYGYTF. In nucleotides, the CDR3 is TGTGCCAGCACCCGGACACTGAACTATGGCTACACCTTC.

CDR3 residues: CASSLAPIGGEVGNTIYF. CDR3 DNA: TGCGCCAGCAGCTTAGCCCCTATCGGAGGGGAGGTTGGAAACACCATATATTTT. The rearrangement joins TRBV5-1 to TRBJ1-3; D may be TRBD1 (5 bases). Germline V gene data show CDR1 as SGHRS and CDR2 as YFSETQ. The CDR3 has 18 amino acids. The V and J ends lost 2 bases and 3 bases respectively, with 21 bases between them.

The chain carries TRBV19 and TRBJ2-5; D not resolved. The CDR3 extends over 12 amino acids. Germline CDR1 reads LNHDA; CDR2 reads SQIVND (reference sequence). V lost 5 bases and J lost 7, with 11 bases in between. The CDR3 nucleotides read TGTGCCAGTAGTCGCGAGGAAGGGACCCAGTACTTC. Its protein is CASSREEGTQYF. The full variable domain, its missing parts supplied by reference TRBV19 and TRBJ2-5, is DGGITQSPKYLFRKEGQNVTLSCEQNLNHDAMYWYRQDPGQGLRLIYYSQIVNDFQKGDIAEGYSVSREKKESFPLTVTSAQKNPTAFYLCASSREEGTQYFGPGTRLLVL.

The V call is TRBV5-1, the J call TRBJ1-1; D is perhaps TRBD1 (5 bases). This CDR3 has 13 amino acids. V lost 6 bases and J 4 bases, leaving 13 bases between the germline ends. Germline CDR1 and CDR2: SGHRS and YFSETQ. The CDR3 loop reads CASKGEISTEAFF. CDR3 DNA: TGCGCCAGCAAAGGGGAAATCAGCACTGAAGCTTTCTTT.

The rearrangement joins TRBV5-6 to TRBJ1-2; D perhaps matches TRBD1 (6 bases). With 1 base removed from V and 8 bases from J, the gap between germline ends came to 12 bases. Germline loops: CDR1 SGHDT, CDR2 YYEEEE. This CDR3 is 13 amino acids long. The DNA of the CDR3 is TGTGCCAGCAGCTTGAACCAGGGGTTCGGCTACACCTTC. Protein product: CASSLNQGFGYTF.

V gene TRBV11-3 combines with J gene TRBJ2-2; D is perhaps TRBD2 (6 bases). CDR1 and CDR2 from the germline V gene are SGHNT and YENEEA. Trimming took 1 base from V and 6 from J, leaving 12 bases between them. This CDR3 region has 15 residues. The DNA of the CDR3 is TGTGCCAGCAGCTTAGGCGGGGCAGGGCCCGGGGAGCTGTTTTTT. This encodes CASSLGGAGPGELFF.

The count of this clone is one. This sequence joins TRBV2 and TRBJ1-1; TRBD1 matches at 8 bases. The trim removed 4 bases at V and 2 bases at J, leaving 6 bases unmatched. This CDR3 has 15 amino acids. Germline lookup yields CDR1 SNHLY and CDR2 FYNNEI. CDR3 coding DNA: TGTGCCAGCAGTGTGCAGGGGGCGATAAACACTGAAGCTTTCTTT. Protein product: CASSVQGAINTEAFF.

The chain has TRBV7-9 and TRBJ1-5, with D unresolved. The length of the CDR3 is 12 residues. The germline V and J ends were trimmed by 4 bases and 8 bases, with 9 bases remaining between them. Germline V gene sequence: CDR1 SEHNR, CDR2 FQNEAQ (reference sequence). This CDR3 is CASSSVLEPQHF. CDR3 DNA sequence: TGTGCCAGCAGCTCAGTGTTGGAGCCCCAGCATTTT.

This rearrangement joins TRBV5-1 to TRBJ2-5, with a tentative D call TRBD1 (6 bases). The CDR3 extends over 16 amino acids. Per the germline V gene, CDR1 is SGHRS and CDR2 is YFSETQ. The germline V and J ends were trimmed by 5 bases and 4 bases, with 21 bases remaining between them. DNA of the CDR3: TGCGCCAGCAGTTCCCTCCGCAGGGAGACAGGAGAGACCCAGTACTTC. Residues: CASSSLRRETGETQYF.

CDR3 residues: CASSSQGVGELFF. In DNA form, the CDR3 reads TGTGCCAGCAGCTCACAGGGTGTCGGGGAGCTGTTTTTT. The gene calls are TRBV7-2 and TRBJ2-2; D might be TRBD1 (6 bases). This CDR3 is built from 13 residues. Germline V gene sequence: CDR1 SGHTA, CDR2 FQGNSA. V lost 4 bases, J lost 7 bases, and 10 bases lay in between.

The chain uses TRBV21-1 and TRBJ1-4; the table gives TRBD1 as D, unverified against the DNA. TRBV21-1 is a recognized pseudogene. This CDR3 is built from 15 residues. The CDR3 protein is CASSDRTGENEKLFF. Here the CDR3 DNA reads TGTGCCAGCAGCGATCGGACAGGGGAAAATGAAAAACTGTTTTTT.

V usage is TRBV18 and J usage is TRBJ1-1; D might be TRBD1 (6 bases). V lost 1 base and J lost 4, with 19 bases in between. The CDR3 is 17 amino acids. The germline V gene encodes CDR1 KGHSH and CDR2 LQKENI. The CDR3 protein is CASSPRTPAGGATEAFF. The CDR3 coding sequence is TGTGCCAGCTCACCACGAACCCCCGCCGGGGGGGCCACTGAAGCTTTCTTT.

This clone was counted once. The chain links TRBV19 to TRBJ2-3; 8 bases agree with TRBD1. The CDR3 consists of 14 residues. V dropped 6 bases and J dropped 4; count of bases not matched to a gene: 6. The germline V gene encodes CDR1 LNHDA and CDR2 SQIVND (reference sequence). This CDR3 reads CASRNRGSADTQYF. For the CDR3, the DNA is TGTGCCAGTAGAAACAGGGGGAGCGCAGATACGCAGTATTTT.

The chain links TRBV12-5 to TRBJ1-5; TRBD1 might be the D (5 bases). This CDR3 region has 14 residues. CDR1 is LGHNT and CDR2 is FRNRAP in the germline V gene. V lost 7 bases and J 5 bases, leaving 15 bases between the germline ends. For the CDR3, the DNA is TGTGCTAGTGCCAAGACAGCGCTCCATCAGCCCCAGCATTTT. Protein product: CASAKTALHQPQHF.